This T cell receptor beta chain was sequenced in a study of blood T cell repertoires in COVID-19. Study background: Sites across the United States, Italy and Spain contributed samples from acute and convalescent COVID-19. The analysed material was cDNA or gDNA that came from T cells, B-cell-depleted T cells, or PBMCs.

TCRdb keeps only in-frame clones here, not all; method: immunoSEQ multiplex PCR. The sample has approximately 120,000 clones, roughly 75% seen once. The CDR3 consists of 12 residues. V was trimmed by 2 bases and J by 9 bases, leaving 5 bases between them. Sequenced input: peripheral blood. The chain employs TRBV12-3 or TRBV12-4 and TRBJ1-6; D gene uncertain. The sequence came from a human donor in a cohort sampled during active or convalescent COVID-19. CDR3 coding DNA: TGTGCCAGCAGTTTATATCCTTCACCCCTCCACTTT. Protein: CASSLYPSPLHF.